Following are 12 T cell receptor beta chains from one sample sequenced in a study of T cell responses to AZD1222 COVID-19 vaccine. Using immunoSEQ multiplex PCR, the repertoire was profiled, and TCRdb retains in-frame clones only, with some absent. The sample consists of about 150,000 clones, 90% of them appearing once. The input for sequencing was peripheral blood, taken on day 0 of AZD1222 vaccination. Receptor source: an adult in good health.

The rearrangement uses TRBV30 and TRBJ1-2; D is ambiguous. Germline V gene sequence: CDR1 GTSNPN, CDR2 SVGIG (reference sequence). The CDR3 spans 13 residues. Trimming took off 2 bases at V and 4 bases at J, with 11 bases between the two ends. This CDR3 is CAWSRTQAYGYTF. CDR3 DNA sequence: TGTGCCTGGAGTAGGACTCAGGCCTATGGCTACACCTTC.

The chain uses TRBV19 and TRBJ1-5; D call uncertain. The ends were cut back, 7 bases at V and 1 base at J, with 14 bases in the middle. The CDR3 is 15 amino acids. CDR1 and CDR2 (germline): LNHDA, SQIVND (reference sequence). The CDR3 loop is CASTARTWSNQPQHF. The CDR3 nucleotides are TGTGCCAGTACCGCCAGGACCTGGAGCAATCAGCCCCAGCATTTT.

This CDR3 reads CASRGNNEQFF. CDR3 DNA: TGTGCCAGCAGGGGGAACAATGAGCAGTTCTTC. This chain connects TRBV27 to TRBJ2-1; no clear D. The CDR3 covers 11 residues. Germline lookup yields CDR1 MNHEY and CDR2 SMNVEV (reference sequence). Trimming stripped 6 bases from V and 5 bases from J, with 5 bases between.

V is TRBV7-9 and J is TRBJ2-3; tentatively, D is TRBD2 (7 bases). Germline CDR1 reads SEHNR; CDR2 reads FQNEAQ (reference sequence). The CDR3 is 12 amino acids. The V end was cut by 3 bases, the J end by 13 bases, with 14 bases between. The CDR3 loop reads CASSFGGPLEYF. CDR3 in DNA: TGTGCCAGCAGCTTCGGGGGGCCCTTGGAGTATTTT.

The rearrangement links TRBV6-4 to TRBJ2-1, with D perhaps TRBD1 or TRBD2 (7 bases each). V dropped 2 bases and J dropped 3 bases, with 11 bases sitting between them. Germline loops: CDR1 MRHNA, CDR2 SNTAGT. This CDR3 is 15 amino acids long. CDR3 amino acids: CASSDQGGNYNEQFF. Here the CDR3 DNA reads TGTGCCAGCAGTGACCAGGGGGGGAACTACAATGAGCAGTTCTTC.

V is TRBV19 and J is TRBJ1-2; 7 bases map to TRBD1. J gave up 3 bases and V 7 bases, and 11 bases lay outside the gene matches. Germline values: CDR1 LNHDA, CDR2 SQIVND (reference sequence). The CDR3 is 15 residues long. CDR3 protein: CASTHSPGQDYGYTF. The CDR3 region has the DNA TGTGCCAGTACCCACTCTCCTGGACAGGACTATGGCTACACCTTC.

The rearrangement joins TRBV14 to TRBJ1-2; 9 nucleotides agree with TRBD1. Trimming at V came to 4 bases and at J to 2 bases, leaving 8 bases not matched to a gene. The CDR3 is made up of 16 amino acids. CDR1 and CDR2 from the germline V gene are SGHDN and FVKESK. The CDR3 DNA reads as TGTGCCAGCAGCCCCACCCGGGACAGGGAGAACTATGGCTACACCTTC. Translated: CASSPTRDRENYGYTF.

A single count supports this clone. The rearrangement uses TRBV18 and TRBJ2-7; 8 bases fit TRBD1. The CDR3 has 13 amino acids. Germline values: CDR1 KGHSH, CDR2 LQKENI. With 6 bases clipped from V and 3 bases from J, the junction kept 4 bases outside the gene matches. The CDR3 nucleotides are TGTGCCAGCTCCAAACAGGGGGGCTACGAGCAGTACTTC. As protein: CASSKQGGYEQYF. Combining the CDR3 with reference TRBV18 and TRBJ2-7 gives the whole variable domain NAGVMQNPRHLVRRRGQEARLRCSPMKGHSHVYWYRQLPEEGLKFMVYLQKENIIDESGMPKERFSAEFPKEGPSILRIQQVVRGDSAAYFCASSKQGGYEQYFGPGTRLTVT.

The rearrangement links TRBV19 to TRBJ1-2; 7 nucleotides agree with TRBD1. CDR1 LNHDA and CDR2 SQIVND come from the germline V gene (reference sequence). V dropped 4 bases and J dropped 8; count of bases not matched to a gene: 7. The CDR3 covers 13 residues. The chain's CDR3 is CASSTDREGGYTF. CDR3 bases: TGTGCCAGTAGTACAGACAGGGAAGGCGGCTACACCTTC.

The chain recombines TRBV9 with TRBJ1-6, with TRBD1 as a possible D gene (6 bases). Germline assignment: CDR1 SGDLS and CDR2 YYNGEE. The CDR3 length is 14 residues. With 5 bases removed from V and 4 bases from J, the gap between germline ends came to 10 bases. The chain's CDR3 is CASRGQGYNSPLHF. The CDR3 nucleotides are TGTGCCAGCAGGGGGCAGGGGTATAATTCACCCCTCCACTTT.

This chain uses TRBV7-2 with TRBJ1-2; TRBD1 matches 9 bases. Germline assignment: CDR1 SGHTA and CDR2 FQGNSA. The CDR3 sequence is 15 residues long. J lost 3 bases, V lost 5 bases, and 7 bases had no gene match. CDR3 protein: CASSPGTGNYYGYTF. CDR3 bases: TGTGCCAGCAGCCCTGGGACAGGGAACTACTATGGCTACACCTTC.

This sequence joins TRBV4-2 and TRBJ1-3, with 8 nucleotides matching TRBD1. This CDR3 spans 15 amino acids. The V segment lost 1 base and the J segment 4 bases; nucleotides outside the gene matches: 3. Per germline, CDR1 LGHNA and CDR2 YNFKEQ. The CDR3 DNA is TGTGCCAGCAGCCAAGTTGACAGGGGAGGAAACACCATATATTTT. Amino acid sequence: CASSQVDRGGNTIYF.